This note documents a single T cell receptor (beta chain) sequence. Those enrolled, adults aged roughly 18 to 95 years, came from roughly 22 US areas. Cohort assignment relied on participant-reported clinical history. Either two negative PCRs, clearance, or symptom resolution qualified Cohort 3 donors as recovered. The length of the CDR3 is 17 residues. From germline, CDR1 is MNHEY and CDR2 SVGEGT. V lost 2 bases to trimming and J lost 4 bases, with 18 bases between them. These data come from a study of blood T cell repertoires in COVID-19. Per the original data handling: Amplifying reference gene primers gave estimates of nucleated cell counts. Using immunoSEQ multiplex PCR, the repertoire was profiled, and TCRdb retains in-frame clones only, with some absent. The DNA gave D and trimming, while V, J and clone size come from that table. The sample contains 350,000 to 400,000 clones, roughly 89% of which appear only once.

Sequencing used PBMCs or T cells enriched from blood (not recorded which). This TCR derives from a woman in her thirties who had recovered from COVID-19. The chain recombines TRBV6-2 or TRBV6-3 with TRBJ1-5; D is possibly TRBD1 (6 bases). The CDR3 region is CASSYTRGGRYNQPQHF. In DNA form, the CDR3 reads TGTGCCAGCAGTTACACAAGGGGGGGCAGGTATAATCAGCCCCAGCATTTT.